The clone carrying this TCR beta chain was detected only once. Antigen: not known. The data stem from a study of T cell repertoires in ileal Crohn's disease. On the study more broadly: At surgery, about 38% of patients smoked, with median disease duration 7.9 years.

The table came from immunoSEQ multiplex PCR; TCRdb's copy has only in-frame clones and leaves some out. Of approximately 11,000 clones listed, more than 65% were seen once; the top ten hold approximately 7%. Time point noted: neoterminal ileum biopsy at postoperative endoscopy, about 6 months after surgery. The CDR3 length is 11 residues. Trimming pared 5 bases from V and 6 bases from J, leaving 7 bases between. From germline, CDR1 is LNHDA and CDR2 SQIVND (reference sequence). Study results and limitations: Mucosal expansions were suggested to be mainly CD8 T cells. Clonal expansions were more frequent in active smokers than non-smokers at surgery.

The sequenced material came from ileal tissue. The rearrangement joins TRBV19 to TRBJ1-2; tentatively, D is TRBD1 (5 bases). This TCR came from an adult with Crohn's disease. As DNA, the CDR3 is TGTGCCAGTAGTTCGGGGGATGGCTACACCTTC. This gives the protein CASSSGDGYTF.